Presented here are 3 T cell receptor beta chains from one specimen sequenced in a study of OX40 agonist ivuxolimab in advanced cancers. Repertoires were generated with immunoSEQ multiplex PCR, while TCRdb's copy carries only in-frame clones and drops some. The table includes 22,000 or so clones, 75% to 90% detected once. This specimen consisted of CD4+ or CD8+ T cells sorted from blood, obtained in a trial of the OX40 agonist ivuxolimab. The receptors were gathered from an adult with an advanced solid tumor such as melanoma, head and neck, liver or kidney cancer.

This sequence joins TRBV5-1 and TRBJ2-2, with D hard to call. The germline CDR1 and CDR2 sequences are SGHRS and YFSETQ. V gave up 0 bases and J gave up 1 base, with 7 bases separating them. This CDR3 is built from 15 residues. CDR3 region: CASSLASGNTGELFF. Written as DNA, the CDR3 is TGCGCCAGCAGCTTGGCCTCGGGGAACACCGGGGAGCTGTTTTTT.

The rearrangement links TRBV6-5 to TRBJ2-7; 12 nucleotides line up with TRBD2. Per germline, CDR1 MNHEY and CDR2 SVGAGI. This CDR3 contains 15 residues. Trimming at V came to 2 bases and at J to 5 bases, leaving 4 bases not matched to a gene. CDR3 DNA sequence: TGTGCCAGCAGTTACCCGACTAGCGGGAGCGACGAGCAGTACTTC. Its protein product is CASSYPTSGSDEQYF.

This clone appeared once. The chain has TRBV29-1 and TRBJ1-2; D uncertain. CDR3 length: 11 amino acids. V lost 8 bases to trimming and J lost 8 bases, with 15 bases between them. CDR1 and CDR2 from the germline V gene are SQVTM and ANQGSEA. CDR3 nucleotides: TGCAGCCAGAGGGAGGGAGAAGGCTACACCTTC. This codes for CSQREGEGYTF.